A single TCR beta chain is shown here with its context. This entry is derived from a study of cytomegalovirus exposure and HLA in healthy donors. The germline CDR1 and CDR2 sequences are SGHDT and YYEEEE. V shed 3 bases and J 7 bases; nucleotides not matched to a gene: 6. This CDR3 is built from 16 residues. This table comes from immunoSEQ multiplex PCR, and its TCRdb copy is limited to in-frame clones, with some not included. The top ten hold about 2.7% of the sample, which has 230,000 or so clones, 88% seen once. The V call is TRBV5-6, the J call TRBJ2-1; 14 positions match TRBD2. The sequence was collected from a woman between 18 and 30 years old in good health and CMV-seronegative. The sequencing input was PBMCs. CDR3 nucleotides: TGTGCCAGCAGCTGGGGGACTAGCGGGAGAGGGAATGAGCAGTTCTTC. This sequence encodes CASSWGTSGRGNEQFF.